The 9 T cell receptor beta chains below were found in one sample sequenced in a study of cytomegalovirus exposure and HLA in healthy donors. PCR involved 60 Vbeta and 13 Jbeta primers. TCRdb keeps only in-frame clones here, not all; method: immunoSEQ multiplex PCR. Altogether approximately 130,000 clones are present, around 85% being singletons, with the ten largest covering less than 7%. Sample: PBMCs. All receptors come from a woman under 40 in good health and CMV-seropositive.

The CDR3 reads CASGRGTNTEAFF. CDR3 in DNA: TGCGCCAGCGGAAGGGGAACAAACACTGAAGCTTTCTTT. The chain links TRBV5-1 to TRBJ1-1; the D gene is possibly TRBD1 (5 bases). Trimming shortened V by 7 bases and J by 2 bases, and 12 bases separated the two germline ends. CDR3 length: 13 amino acids. The germline V gene encodes CDR1 SGHRS and CDR2 YFSETQ. The complete variable domain, with remaining parts taken from reference TRBV5-1 and TRBJ1-1, reads KAGVTQTPRYLIKTRGQQVTLSCSPISGHRSVSWYQQTPGQGLQFLFEYFSETQRNKGNFPGRFSGRQFSNSRSEMNVSTLELGDSALYLCASGRGTNTEAFFGQGTRLTVV.

V and J are TRBV14 and TRBJ1-1; 8 bases fit TRBD1. Germline V gene lookup returns CDR1 SGHDN and CDR2 FVKESK. Trimming cost V 4 bases and J 6 bases; bases outside gene matches: 4. CDR3 length: 13 residues. Here the CDR3 reads CASSPGQGSEAFF. CDR3 coding DNA: TGTGCCAGCAGCCCCGGACAGGGCTCTGAAGCTTTCTTT.

V and J are TRBV30 and TRBJ1-2; 7 positions match TRBD1. The CDR3 covers 13 residues. Germline V gene sequence: CDR1 GTSNPN, CDR2 SVGIG (reference sequence). With V trimmed by 0 bases and J by 3 bases, 1 base remained unmatched. This CDR3 reads CAWSVQGYYGYTF. CDR3 DNA sequence: TGTGCCTGGAGTGTACAGGGGTACTATGGCTACACCTTC.

V usage is TRBV30 and J usage is TRBJ2-1, with unresolved D. The length of the CDR3 is 11 residues. The V end lost 2 bases, the J end lost 9 bases, and 8 bases lay between the germline ends. Germline lookup yields CDR1 GTSNPN and CDR2 SVGIG (reference sequence). This chain's CDR3 is CAWSLTIEQFF. Here the CDR3 DNA reads TGTGCCTGGAGTTTGACAATTGAGCAGTTCTTC.

The J gene is TRBJ2-5, the V gene TRBV13, with 10 bases lining up with TRBD2. This CDR3 comprises 15 residues. Germline V gene sequence: CDR1 PRHDT, CDR2 FYEKMQ (reference sequence). V lost 2 bases and J lost 5; bases outside the gene matches: 5. CDR3 nucleotides: TGTGCCAGCAGCTTAAGAGCGGGAGGGCCGGAGACCCAGTACTTC. It codes for CASSLRAGGPETQYF. Based on the CDR3 plus reference TRBV13 and TRBJ2-5, the full variable domain is AAGVIQSPRHLIKEKRETATLKCYPIPRHDTVYWYQQGPGQDPQFLISFYEKMQSDKGSIPDRFSAQQFSDYHSELNMSSLELGDSALYFCASSLRAGGPETQYFGPGTRLLVL.

This clone turned up a few times. The rearrangement links TRBV6-1 to TRBJ1-1; TRBD1 matches 7 bases. The germline V gene encodes CDR1 MNHNS and CDR2 SASEGT. V was pared by 6 bases and J by 0 bases, with 7 bases of the junction left unmatched. The CDR3 contains 15 residues. CDR3 residues: CASSSPGQMNTEAFF. DNA for the CDR3: TGTGCCAGCAGCTCACCGGGACAGATGAACACTGAAGCTTTCTTT.

This chain uses TRBV4-1 with TRBJ1-6, with 10 positions matching TRBD1. The germline CDR1 and CDR2 sequences are MGHRA and YSYEKL. The V and J ends lost 0 bases and 6 bases, in that order; junction bases with no gene match: 2. CDR3 length equals 16 residues. The CDR3 region is CASSQDGTGVNSPLHF. The CDR3 nucleotides read TGCGCCAGCAGCCAAGATGGGACAGGGGTTAATTCACCCCTCCACTTT.

The gene calls are TRBV6-5 and TRBJ2-3, with D hard to call. Germline V gene sequence: CDR1 MNHEY, CDR2 SVGAGI. The V gene lost 4 bases and the J gene lost 1 base, with 9 bases spanning the gap. The CDR3 runs to 14 residues. Here the CDR3 DNA reads TGTGCCAGCAGTTTCGGGTGGGGCACAGATACGCAGTATTTT. Encoded protein: CASSFGWGTDTQYF.

This chain links TRBV5-1 with TRBJ2-1; 8 bases map to TRBD2. The V gene's germline CDR1 is SGHRS and CDR2 YFSETQ. With V trimmed by 4 bases and J by 3 bases, 3 bases remained unmatched. The CDR3 spans 14 residues. The CDR3 coding sequence is TGCGCCAGCAGCCAAACTAGCGGCTACAATGAGCAGTTCTTC. This translates into CASSQTSGYNEQFF.